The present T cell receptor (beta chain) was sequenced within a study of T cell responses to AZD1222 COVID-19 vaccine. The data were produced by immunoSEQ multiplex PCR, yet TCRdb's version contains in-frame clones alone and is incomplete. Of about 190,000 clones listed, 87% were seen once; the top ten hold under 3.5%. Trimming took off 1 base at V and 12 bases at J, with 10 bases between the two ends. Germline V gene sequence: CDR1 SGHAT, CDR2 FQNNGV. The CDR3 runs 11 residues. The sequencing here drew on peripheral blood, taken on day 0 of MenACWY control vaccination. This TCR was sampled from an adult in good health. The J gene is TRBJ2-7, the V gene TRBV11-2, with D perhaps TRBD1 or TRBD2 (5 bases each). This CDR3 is CASSLGGSWYF. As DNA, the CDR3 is TGTGCCAGCAGCTTAGGGGGGAGCTGGTACTTC.